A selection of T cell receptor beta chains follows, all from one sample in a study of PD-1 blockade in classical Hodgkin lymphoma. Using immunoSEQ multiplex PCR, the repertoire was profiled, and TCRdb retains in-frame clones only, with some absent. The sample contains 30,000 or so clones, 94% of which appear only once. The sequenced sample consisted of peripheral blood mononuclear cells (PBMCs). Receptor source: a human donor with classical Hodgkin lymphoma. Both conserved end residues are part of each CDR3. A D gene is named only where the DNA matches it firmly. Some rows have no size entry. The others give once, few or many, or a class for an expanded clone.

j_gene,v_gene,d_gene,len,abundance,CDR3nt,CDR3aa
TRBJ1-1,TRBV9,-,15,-,TGTGCCAGCAGCGTAGAGGGCAGTTTGAACACTGAAGCTTTCTTT,CASSVEGSLNTEAFF
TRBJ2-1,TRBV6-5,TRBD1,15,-,TGTGCCAGCAGCCACTGGGGGGACAGGGTAAATGAGCAGTTCTTC,CASSHWGDRVNEQFF
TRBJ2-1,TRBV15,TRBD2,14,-,TGTGCCACCAGCAGAACGGGGGGGCCGGATGAGCAGTTCTTC,CATSRTGGPDEQFF
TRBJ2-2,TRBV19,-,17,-,TGTGCCAGTAGGGACTTCGCGGGGCCAGGAAACACCGGGGAGCTGTTTTTT,CASRDFAGPGNTGELFF
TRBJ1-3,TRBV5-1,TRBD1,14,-,TGCGCCAGCAGCTTCGGGACAGGGGGAAACACCATATATTTT,CASSFGTGGNTIYF
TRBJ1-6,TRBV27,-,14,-,TGTGCCAGCAGCCCTCTGGCGATCAATTCACCCCTCCACTTT,CASSPLAINSPLHF
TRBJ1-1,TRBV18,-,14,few,TGTGCCAGCTCACCAGGACAGATGAACACTGAAGCTTTCTTT,CASSPGQMNTEAFF
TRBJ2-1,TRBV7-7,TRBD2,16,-,TGTGCCAGCAGCGCTAAACTAGCGGATCTTTTCAATGAGCAGTTCTTC,CASSAKLADLFNEQFF
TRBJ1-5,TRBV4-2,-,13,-,TGTGCCAGCAGCCTTACCTGGAATCAGCCCCAGCATTTT,CASSLTWNQPQHF
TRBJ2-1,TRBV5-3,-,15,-,TGTGCCAGAAGCTTGGTTGCGGAGCCTGACAATGAGCAGTTCTTC,CARSLVAEPDNEQFF
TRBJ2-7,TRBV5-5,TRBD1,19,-,TGTGCCAGCAGCTTGGCCGGGACAGGGGTAGAGTCAGACTCCTACGAGCAGTACTTC,CASSLAGTGVESDSYEQYF
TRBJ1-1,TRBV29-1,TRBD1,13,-,TGCAGCGTGGGGACAGGGCTCGTAACTGAAGCTTTCTTT,CSVGTGLVTEAFF
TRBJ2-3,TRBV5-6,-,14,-,TGTGCCAGCAGCATCTTAAATCGGGGATCGGCGCAGTATTTT,CASSILNRGSAQYF
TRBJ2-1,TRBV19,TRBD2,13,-,TGTGCCAGTGTCGGCGGGAGAGGCCATGAGCAGTTCTTC,CASVGGRGHEQFF
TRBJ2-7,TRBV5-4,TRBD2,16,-,TGTGCCAGCAGCTTGGTACGGGGACTAGCAAGGGGCGAGCAGTACTTC,CASSLVRGLARGEQYF
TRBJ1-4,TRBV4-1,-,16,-,TGCGCCAGCAGCCAATTTGCCGCCAGGGGTTATGAAAAACTGTTTTTT,CASSQFAARGYEKLFF
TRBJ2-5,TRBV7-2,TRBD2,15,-,TGTGCCAGCAGCTTAGTGCGGACGGGGGGGGAGACCCAGTACTTC,CASSLVRTGGETQYF